These 18 T cell receptor beta chains were sequenced from one sample in a study of human T cells and chemical hapten exposure. The time point is: patch test 1, 2 weeks after DPC sensitization. Treatment indicated: therapeutic diphenylcyclopropenone sensitization with weekly scalp DPC. MiXCR, applied by TCRdb to the RACE reads, yields one record per CDR3 protein. The sample holds around 74,000 distinct CDR3 sequences, approximately 32% seen once. Here the sequenced sample was whole blood, taken in connection with sensitization to the hapten diphenylcyclopropenone (DPC). These TCRs come from a middle-aged man with alopecia areata. Some clones in this sample may be carry-over from other donors' samples.

For this clonotype: The junction departs from germline at one end; a sequencing error may be responsible. This chain links TRBV28 with TRBJ1-2; D uncertain. The CDR3 length is 14 residues. Germline V gene data show CDR1 as MDHEN and CDR2 as SYDVKM. The CDR3 loop is CASSPNRRSYGYTF. The CDR3 nucleotides are TGTGCTAGCAGCCCCAACCGACGCAGCTATGGCTACACCTTC.

This clonotype has more than one count but fewer than ten. The chain recombines TRBV30 with TRBJ1-5; D is unresolved. Germline lookup yields CDR1 GTSNPN and CDR2 SVGIG (reference sequence). The CDR3 runs 14 residues. V lost 0 bases, J lost 1 base, and 7 bases lay in between. The CDR3 reads CAWSVVTSNQPQHF. Here the CDR3 DNA reads TGTGCCTGGAGTGTGGTAACGAGCAATCAGCCCCAGCATTTT.

A few counts support this clonotype. The chain links TRBV20-1 to TRBJ2-3; D not certain. Trimming left V 5 bases short and J 0 bases short, with 3 bases between. This CDR3 spans 11 amino acids. The germline V gene has CDR1 DFQATT and CDR2 SNEGSKA (reference sequence). The CDR3: CSAESTDTQYF. The CDR3 bases are TGCAGTGCTGAAAGCACAGATACGCAGTATTTT.

In its sample, this clonotype was seen once. The V and J genes are TRBV7-2 and TRBJ1-1; 7 nucleotides agree with TRBD1. CDR1 is SGHTA and CDR2 is FQGNSA in the germline V gene. This CDR3 comprises 16 residues. V gave up 5 bases and J gave up 0 bases; unmatched junction bases: 9. In nucleotides, the CDR3 is TGTGCCAGCAGCCCCCGACAGGGAGGTATGAACACTGAAGCTTTCTTT. Translation gives CASSPRQGGMNTEAFF.

J is TRBJ2-5 and V is TRBV29-1, with 8 bases that match TRBD2. This CDR3 region has 15 residues. Germline lookup yields CDR1 SQVTM and CDR2 ANQGSEA. Unmatched junction bases numbered 8, after V lost 0 bases and J lost 5 bases. The CDR3 DNA reads as TGCAGCGTTGAAGATAAATCGGGAGGGCCGGAGACCCAGTACTTC. It is translated as CSVEDKSGGPETQYF. The variable domain in full, completed from reference TRBV29-1 and TRBJ2-5, reads SAVISQKPSRDICQRGTSLTIQCQVDSQVTMMFWYRQQPGQSLTLIATANQGSEATYESGFVIDKFPISRPNLTFSTLTVSNMSPEDSSIYLCSVEDKSGGPETQYFGPGTRLLVL.

This clonotype came up a few times. In DNA form, the CDR3 reads TGTGCCAGCAGTGAAGCAGGGACAGGGAATTCACCCCTCCACTTT. As protein: CASSEAGTGNSPLHF. The chain is built from TRBV2 and TRBJ1-6, with TRBD1 matching 9 bases. CDR1 is SNHLY and CDR2 is FYNNEI in the germline V gene. J was trimmed by 7 bases and V by 0 bases; bases with no gene match: 1. The CDR3 is 15 residues long.

The rearrangement uses TRBV20-1 and TRBJ2-7; TRBD2 aligns across 10 bases. The germline V gene has CDR1 DFQATT and CDR2 SNEGSKA (reference sequence). This CDR3 has 13 amino acids. Trimming removed 3 bases from V and 1 base from J; junction bases left unmatched: 0. The CDR3 protein is CSARTSGSYEQYF. The CDR3 nucleotides are TGCAGTGCTAGGACTAGCGGGTCCTACGAGCAGTACTTC.

The rearrangement links TRBV6-2 or TRBV6-3 to TRBJ2-7; D is unresolved. Germline V CDR1 and CDR2: MNHEY, SVGEGT. The CDR3 runs 11 residues. The V end lost 7 bases, the J end lost 1 base, and 5 bases lay between the germline ends. This CDR3 is CASKRSYEQYF. The CDR3 DNA is TGTGCCAGCAAGAGGTCCTACGAGCAGTACTTC.

The chain combines TRBV20-1 with TRBJ2-4; D possibly uses TRBD1 or TRBD2 (7 bases each). Between the trimmed V and J ends, which lost 6 bases and 1 base, there was a span of 16 bases. This CDR3 spans 15 amino acids. The germline gives CDR1 DFQATT, CDR2 SNEGSKA (reference sequence). DNA of the CDR3: TGCAGTGCCCAGACAGGGAGGGGGGCCAAAAACATTCAGTACTTC. Translated: CSAQTGRGAKNIQYF.

This clonotype was observed a few times. CDR3 amino acids: CASIQQVNSNQPQHF. CDR3 sequence (DNA): TGTGCCAGCATCCAACAGGTCAATAGCAATCAGCCCCAGCATTTT. This chain links TRBV28 with TRBJ1-5; TRBD1 is a possible D gene (5 bases). V gave up 7 bases and J gave up 0 bases, with 13 bases separating them. The CDR3 totals 15 residues. The germline V gene has CDR1 MDHEN and CDR2 SYDVKM.

The V and J genes are TRBV28 and TRBJ2-7; TRBD1 or TRBD2 may be the D gene (5 bases each). CDR3 size: 15 residues. The ends were cut back, 6 bases at V and 7 bases at J, with 22 bases in the middle. Per germline, CDR1 MDHEN and CDR2 SYDVKM. CDR3: CASSAPGTGSGEQYF. CDR3 coding DNA: TGTGCCAGCAGCGCCCCCGGGACGGGCTCCGGTGAGCAGTACTTC.

This clonotype was picked up a small number of times. This sequence joins TRBV28 and TRBJ2-7; D call uncertain. Germline lookup yields CDR1 MDHEN and CDR2 SYDVKM. V dropped 8 bases and J dropped 0 bases, with 8 bases sitting between them. The CDR3 runs 12 residues. CDR3 sequence: CASGLTSYEQYF. Here the CDR3 DNA reads TGTGCCAGCGGGCTTACCTCCTACGAGCAGTACTTC.

The J gene is TRBJ2-2, the V gene TRBV12-3 or TRBV12-4; D gene unclear. V lost 2 bases and J 3 bases, leaving 13 bases between the germline ends. The CDR3 contains 16 residues. Here the CDR3 DNA reads TGTGCCAGCAGTTTAACTGGTGGGATTCACACCGGGGAGCTGTTTTTT. Amino acids: CASSLTGGIHTGELFF.

The V gene is TRBV4-3, the J gene TRBJ2-1; D possibly corresponds to TRBD1 (5 bases). Germline CDR1 is LGHNA and CDR2 is YSLEER. Trimming left V 0 bases short and J 10 bases short, with 16 bases between. The CDR3 consists of 15 residues. The CDR3 is CASSQDQGFAREQFF. DNA of the CDR3: TGCGCCAGCAGCCAAGATCAGGGTTTTGCTAGAGAGCAGTTCTTC.

This clonotype was seen only a few times. The gene calls are TRBV6-5 and TRBJ2-1; 9 bases align to TRBD1. Germline-derived CDR1 and CDR2 are MNHEY and SVGAGI. Trimming at V came to 0 bases and at J to 6 bases, leaving 6 bases not matched to a gene. The CDR3 has 16 residues. The CDR3 DNA reads TGTGCCAGCAGTTACTCCCGGGACAGGGTCTCCAATGAGCAGTTCTTC. Translated, it gives CASSYSRDRVSNEQFF.

This chain joins TRBV5-1 and TRBJ1-1; a weak D match, TRBD1 (5 bases). The length of the CDR3 is 20 residues. CDR1 SGHRS and CDR2 YFSETQ come from the germline V gene. Trimming took 2 bases from V and 2 from J, leaving 28 bases between them. CDR3: CASSFNTRVGFLTDNTEAFF. The CDR3 coding sequence is TGCGCCAGCAGCTTCAATACCAGGGTGGGGTTCTTGACAGATAACACTGAAGCTTTCTTT.

This chain uses TRBV7-2 with TRBJ2-7; no clear D. The CDR3 covers 13 residues. Germline V CDR1 and CDR2: SGHTA, FQGNSA. V shed 2 bases and J shed 4 bases, with 9 bases lying between them. This chain's CDR3 is CASSLLYGYEQYF. The CDR3 DNA reads as TGTGCCAGCAGCTTATTATATGGGTACGAGCAGTACTTC.

The J gene is TRBJ2-3, the V gene TRBV4-1, with 8 positions matching TRBD1. Germline V gene data show CDR1 as MGHRA and CDR2 as YSYEKL. V trimming: 3 bases; J trimming: 4 bases; junction bases outside the gene matches: 3. There are 14 residues in the CDR3. The CDR3 here is CASSQTGVADTQYF. In DNA form, the CDR3 reads TGCGCCAGCAGCCAGACAGGGGTGGCAGATACGCAGTATTTT.